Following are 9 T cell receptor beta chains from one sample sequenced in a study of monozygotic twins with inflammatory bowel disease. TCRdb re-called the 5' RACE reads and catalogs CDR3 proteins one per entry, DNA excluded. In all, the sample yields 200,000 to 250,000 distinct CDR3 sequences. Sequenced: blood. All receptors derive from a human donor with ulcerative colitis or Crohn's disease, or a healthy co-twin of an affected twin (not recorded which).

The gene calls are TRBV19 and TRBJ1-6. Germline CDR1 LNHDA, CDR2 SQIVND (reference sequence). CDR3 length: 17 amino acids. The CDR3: CASSARRGRAGGSPLHF.

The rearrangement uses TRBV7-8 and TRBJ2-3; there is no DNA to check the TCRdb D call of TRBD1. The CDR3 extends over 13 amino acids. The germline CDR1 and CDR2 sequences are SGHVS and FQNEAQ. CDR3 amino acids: CASSLGTTDTQYF. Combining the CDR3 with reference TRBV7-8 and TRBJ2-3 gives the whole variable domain GAGVSQSPRYKVAKRGQDVALRCDPISGHVSLFWYQQALGQGPEFLTYFQNEAQLDKSGLPSDRFFAERPEGSVSTLKIQRTQQEDSAVYLCASSLGTTDTQYFGPGTRLTVL.

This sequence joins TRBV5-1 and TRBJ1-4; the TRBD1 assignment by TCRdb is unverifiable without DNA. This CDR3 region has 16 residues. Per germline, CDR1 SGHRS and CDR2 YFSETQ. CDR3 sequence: CASSRAGASTNEKLFF.

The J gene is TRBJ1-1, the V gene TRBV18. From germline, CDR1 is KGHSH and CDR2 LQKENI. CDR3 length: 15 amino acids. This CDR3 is CASSPPAGMNTEAFF.

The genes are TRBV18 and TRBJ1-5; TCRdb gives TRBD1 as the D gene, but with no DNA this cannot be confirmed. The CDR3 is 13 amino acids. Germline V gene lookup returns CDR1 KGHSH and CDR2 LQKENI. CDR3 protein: CASSQDRGEPQHF.

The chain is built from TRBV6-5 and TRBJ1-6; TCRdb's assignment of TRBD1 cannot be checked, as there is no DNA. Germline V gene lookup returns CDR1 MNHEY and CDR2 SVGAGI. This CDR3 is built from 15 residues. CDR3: CASSYSIQGISPLHF.

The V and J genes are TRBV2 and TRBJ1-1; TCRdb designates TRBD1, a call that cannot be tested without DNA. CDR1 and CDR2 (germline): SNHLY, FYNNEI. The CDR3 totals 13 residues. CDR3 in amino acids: CATGTGWNTEAFF.

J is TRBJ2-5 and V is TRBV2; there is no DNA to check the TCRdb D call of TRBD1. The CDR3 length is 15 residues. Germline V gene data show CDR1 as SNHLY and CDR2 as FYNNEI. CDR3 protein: CASISKGGTAETQYF.

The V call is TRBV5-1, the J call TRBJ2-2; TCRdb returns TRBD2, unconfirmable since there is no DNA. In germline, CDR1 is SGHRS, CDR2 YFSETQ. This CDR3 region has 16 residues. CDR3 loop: CASSFQGLAATGELFF.